This T cell receptor (beta chain) was sequenced during a study of cytomegalovirus exposure and HLA in healthy donors listed by TCRdb under 2017. A note on the overall study: An earlier analysis of roughly 610 of the donors reported 250 to 350 Gb of sequence data and 95 million to 120 million unique TCR beta sequences obtained from about 179 million T cells. To predict cytomegalovirus infection status, the study brought together high-throughput TCR immunosequencing, statistical association of individual TCRs with disease status, and machine learning. Several DR-DQ haplotypes were treated as single units for association and clustering because of strong linkage in the cohort. An early release that covered roughly 600 HLA-typed donors contained about 300 gigabases of sequencing data and around 85 million unique TCR sequences. The number of donors typed differed by locus, with about 629-630 for A, B, C, DRB1 and DQB1, 522 for DQA1, 606 for DPA1, and some 440 for DPB1. The aim of the study was to test whether cataloging public T cell receptors could identify signatures of past pathogen exposure. Rather than using new phenotypic data, the later analysis identified candidate immune exposures from TCR beta sequences and from how often those sequences occurred across donors. The T cell repertoires of 666 subjects were profiled by immunosequencing and related to cytomegalovirus serostatus. A later analysis re-analyzed previously published TCR beta repertoires from roughly 600 donors and added high-resolution HLA genotyping to study TCR occurrence patterns. Both class I and class II loci were covered by HLA typing, at four-digit resolution. Donor age, sex, ethnicity and CMV serostatus were compiled together with the repertoire data. Of the 350 to 450 genotyped donors, roughly 80% fell in the genetic ancestry cluster associated with self-reported Caucasian donors. In addition to the first cohort of around 670 subjects, a separate validation cohort of about 120 different subjects was used. Genome-wide SNP genotypes for about 60% of the roughly 670 donors were used in a later genetic analysis, which treated that subset as a discovery cohort. In an earlier analysis of a few hundred of the donors, high-throughput TCR beta sequencing was used to judge whether each TCR beta V gene segment behaved as functional or pseudogenic. On average, roughly 250,000 unique TCR beta nucleotide sequences were sequenced per donor among 398 genotyped donors of the cohort, with roughly 20% of those sequences being non-productive. Every repertoire in the discovery cohort had been generated on one and the same sequencing platform.

Notes on this clone: It lacks a known antigen. Nothing much larger sits one base from this clone, and base qualities are not available.

Libraries were prepared through the immunoSEQ multiplex PCR assay. A mixture of 60 forward primers for TCR Vbeta segments and 13 reverse primers for TCR Jbeta segments was used in the multiplex PCR. Amplification of the CDR3 region of rearranged TCR beta genes was performed with a multiplex PCR assay on genomic DNA. The Illumina HiSeq System was used to sequence the amplified TCR beta libraries as 87-base-pair reads. The paper's processing steps were these. A later analysis counted about 82 million unique TCR beta chains across the 666 repertoires, and around 9.9 million of these chains were shared by at least two donors. A nearest-neighbor algorithm error-corrected the raw reads and collapsed the reads into unique sequences, merging closely related sequences to remove PCR and sequencing errors. To assign V, D and J gene segments, CDR3 sequences were aligned to IMGT reference sequences. For a sequence to be retained, at least a six-nucleotide match to both a V gene segment and a J gene segment was required. A rearrangement counted as productive if the CDR3 had no stop codons and remained in frame with V and J, and every other rearrangement counted as non-productive. Following IMGT convention, CDR3 was defined as the stretch from the second conserved V-encoded cysteine to the conserved J-encoded phenylalanine. The earlier analysis of 550 to 650 of the donors excluded any sequence lacking an unambiguous match to a single V gene segment. In an earlier analysis of about 590 of the donors, a V segment was called functional when productive rearrangements were above 56.7%, and segregating when the standard deviation between donors exceeded 5%. A statistical classification framework was built for diagnosing cytomegalovirus status from the catalog of TCR beta chain sequences. In a later analysis, TCR nucleotide sequences were compared against IMGT/GENE-DB human TR gene sequences so that V and J genes could be assigned. Using the TCRdist pipeline, a later analysis assigned CDR3 sequences along with most-parsimonious VDJ recombination scenarios. In a later analysis, each TCR beta chain was defined by its CDR3 amino acid sequence together with its V-gene family, and reads without a unique V-gene family were excluded. To address suspected cross-contamination and a sequencing artifact, a later analysis removed around 600 highly shared, low-generation-probability nucleotide sequences. For each public chain, a later analysis derived a clonal expansion index from normalized ranks of inferred template counts within each repertoire. In a later analysis, generation probabilities were computed with a VDJ recombination model fitted to out-of-frame rearrangements, and the resulting probabilities were checked against IGoR. A later analysis scored TCR-TCR, TCR-HLA and TCR-CMV co-occurrence with hypergeometric tests, applying a repertoire-size bias correction to TCR pairs. In a later analysis, false discovery rates were estimated by permuting HLA or CMV assignments 20 times. In a later analysis, co-occurring TCRs were grouped with DBSCAN, and TCRdist sequence similarity was added when clustering was performed within HLA-allele-positive subsets. For co-occurrence clustering, repertoires with fewer than 30,000 or more than 120,000 public chains were excluded, along with about five repertoires with anomalous nucleotide sharing. Entries here come from immuneACCESS through TCRdb and include only in-frame sequences with V and J called. Some clones fail to appear in such tables; in the studies checked, an unresolved V gene covers under half of the shortfall, and the cause of the remainder is unknown. Clone size and V and J calls were adopted from that table, with D and trimming inferred from the DNA. The sample table shows around 150,000 clones, and roughly 79% are seen once. Jointly, the top ten make up over 8% of the sample.

Its CDR3 holds 15 amino acids, cysteine through phenylalanine. Only the CDR3 DNA is retained, 45 bases long and in frame from the first base. Per the germline V gene, MNHNS is the CDR1 and SASEGT is the CDR2. V was cut back by 4 bases and J by 3 bases, leaving a gap of 15 bases between them. The cohort consisted of approximately 670 healthy bone marrow donors. At the time of sampling, all cohort members were nominally healthy, though unrecorded immune exposures were likely present. The donor tested CMV seropositive and was one of the 289 seropositive cohort members. Every donor gave a peripheral blood sample, and the peripheral blood mononuclear cells from that sample were used for TCR beta sequencing. Genomic DNA was extracted from the blood cell samples with the Qiagen DNeasy Blood Extraction Kit. What the study reported, not specific to this receptor: Assigning TCR associations to individual alleles was difficult when HLA alleles, especially DR and DQ, strongly co-occurred. A later genetic analysis associated a missense DCLRE1C variant with V-gene and J-gene trimming of TCR beta chains, and an independent cohort replicated the association. The authors suggested that the approach could potentially be generalized to other disease states and immunological phenotypes. In the study, approximately 160 TCR beta chains were listed as associated with cytomegalovirus. In an earlier analysis of some 640 of the donors, most TCR beta V segments were observed in productive rearrangements about 87% or about 30% of the time, broadly matching IMGT annotations. Immune exposure information for the cohort was limited to CMV serostatus. A further reported finding was that TCR beta sequences accurately predicted the HLA-A and HLA-B alleles for most subjects in the first cohort. Around 16 rarely observed V segments, including chromosome 9 orphons, were excluded from the earlier analysis of approximately 500 of the donors because counts were too low. Most TCR sequences were seen in very few donors, while some public TCRs were found in many individuals. A group of highly shared sequence variants was considered likely to be a technical artifact of the sequencing pipeline. A later analysis reported that several top co-occurrence clusters appeared linked to parvovirus B19, influenza, CMV and Epstein-Barr virus. Presence/absence analyses assumed roughly uniform sequencing depth across donors, an assumption that may not hold. Because HLA typing was missing for some donors at each locus, association tests included only the typed subset. Because the 87-base-pair reads could not distinguish some IMGT-functional V segments, including TRBV6-2 and TRBV6-3, those segments were excluded. Specific HLA alleles were associated with about 17,000 TCR beta sequences at a false discovery rate of 0.05 in a later analysis. In a later analysis, HLA-associated TCR beta chains were found to be more clonally expanded and to have lower generation probabilities than equally common non-associated chains. A later genetic analysis reported fewer N-insertions in productive TCRs among donors in an Asian-associated ancestry cluster than the roughly 690-donor mean. Cytomegalovirus status was reported to be diagnosed by the classifier with high specificity and sensitivity in both the original and validation cohorts. In a later analysis, the rate of TCR association differed among HLA loci, with DRB1 alleles having the most associated TCRs and HLA-C alleles having the fewest. In a later analysis, most CMV-associated TCR beta chains were found to appear HLA-restricted, with HLA associations seemingly driven largely by CMV exposure. Correlated functional status among segregating V segments might be attributable to linkage disequilibrium, but an unknown experimental factor could not be ruled out. This cohort had only TCR beta chains sequenced, and the lack of alpha or paired-chain data limited which features could be detected. A few of the identified cytomegalovirus-associated TCR beta chains were confirmed in vitro to be specific for cytomegalovirus antigens.

The chain joins TRBV6-1 to TRBJ1-1; TRBD1 is a possible D gene, resting on 5 matching bases. Sequencing was done on a sample of PBMCs. The origin of this receptor is a man younger than 35 in good health and CMV-seropositive. Here the CDR3 is given as CASSADLGGDTEAFF. The DNA sequence is as follows: TGTGCCAGCAGTGCGGATCTCGGGGGAGACACTGAAGCTTTCTTT.